Listed here are 12 T cell receptor beta chains from one sample, sequenced in a study of shared clonotypes between healthy human individuals. Data came from immunoSEQ multiplex PCR; TCRdb stores just in-frame clones and leaves some out. The sample has over 1.4 million clones, roughly 96% seen once. Sample: naive CD4+ T cells sorted from blood. Subset defined: CD45RA+ positively selected. These receptors were collected from a man aged 30-40 years in good health.

This clone was recorded once. The V call is TRBV6-1, the J call TRBJ1-3, with 7 bases that match TRBD1. The V segment lost 7 bases and the J segment 0 bases; nucleotides outside the gene matches: 6. This CDR3 region has 15 residues. CDR1 and CDR2 from the germline V gene are MNHNS and SASEGT. CDR3 DNA sequence: TGTGCCAGCAAACGGGGACAGATCTCTGGAAACACCATATATTTT. It is translated as CASKRGQISGNTIYF.

This clone was seen just once. The J gene is TRBJ1-2, the V gene TRBV11-2; D gene uncertain. Between the trimmed V and J ends, which lost 5 bases and 4 bases, there was a span of 11 bases. The CDR3 has 13 residues. Germline loops: CDR1 SGHAT, CDR2 FQNNGV. The CDR3 protein is CASSPGEGYGYTF. The DNA of the CDR3 is TGTGCCAGCAGCCCCGGTGAAGGCTATGGCTACACCTTC.

This chain joins TRBV2 and TRBJ1-1; D possibly corresponds to TRBD1 (5 bases). Deletions cut 4 bases from V and 3 bases from J, with 12 bases between. This CDR3 contains 14 residues. The germline V gene has CDR1 SNHLY and CDR2 FYNNEI. The CDR3 region is CASSVAGVDTEAFF. The CDR3 DNA reads TGTGCCAGCAGTGTGGCGGGGGTTGACACTGAAGCTTTCTTT.

V usage is TRBV5-4 and J usage is TRBJ1-4; 7 positions match TRBD1. The CDR3 is 14 amino acids. J lost 7 bases, V lost 4 bases, and 7 bases had no gene match. The germline gives CDR1 SGHNT, CDR2 YYREEE (reference sequence). The CDR3 region is CASSLQGSGEKLFF. For the CDR3, the DNA is TGTGCCAGCAGCCTACAGGGGAGTGGTGAAAAACTGTTTTTT.

V is TRBV7-2 and J is TRBJ1-5; perhaps TRBD1 as D (6 bases). This CDR3 region has 15 residues. Germline CDR1 SGHTA, CDR2 FQGNSA. The V end lost 1 base, the J end lost 3 bases, and 10 bases lay between the germline ends. The CDR3 spells CASSLGTAHNQPQHF. Written as DNA, the CDR3 is TGTGCCAGCAGCTTAGGGACAGCCCACAATCAGCCCCAGCATTTT.

The chain recombines TRBV29-1 with TRBJ1-1; a weak D match, TRBD1 (6 bases). The CDR3 consists of 15 residues. V was shortened by 1 base and J by 3 bases, with 15 bases between the two germline ends. The germline V gene encodes CDR1 SQVTM and CDR2 ANQGSEA. The CDR3 here is CSVEAQTGWYTEAFF. DNA for the CDR3: TGCAGCGTTGAAGCCCAGACAGGTTGGTACACTGAAGCTTTCTTT.

About this clone: The sample contains more than one DNA sequence encoding this CDR3. The chain links TRBV25-1 to TRBJ1-1; D gene unclear. The ends were cut back, 3 bases at V and 5 bases at J, with 7 bases in the middle. Germline V gives CDR1 MGHDK, CDR2 SYGVNS. The CDR3 covers 12 residues. The CDR3 sequence: CASSDRVTEAFF. The DNA of the CDR3 is TGTGCCAGCAGTGATAGAGTGACTGAAGCTTTCTTT.

The chain recombines TRBV14 with TRBJ1-1; D is uncertain. The CDR3 sequence is 13 residues long. The germline V and J ends were trimmed by 1 base and 4 bases, with 7 bases remaining between them. The germline CDR1 and CDR2 sequences are SGHDN and FVKESK. The CDR3 sequence is CASSQGVRTEAFF. The CDR3 DNA reads TGTGCCAGCAGCCAAGGGGTTCGCACTGAAGCTTTCTTT.

The CDR3 is CASSIAASGNTIYF. DNA for the CDR3: TGTGCCAGTAGTATAGCAGCCTCTGGAAACACCATATATTTT. J is TRBJ1-3 and V is TRBV19; D uncertain. V gave up 1 base and J gave up 0 bases, with 4 bases separating them. The CDR3 has 14 amino acids. Germline V CDR1 and CDR2: LNHDA, SQIVND (reference sequence).

This rearrangement joins TRBV5-1 to TRBJ1-3, with TRBD1 identical over 10 bases. Germline CDR1 and CDR2: SGHRS and YFSETQ. The CDR3 consists of 16 residues. The ends lost 3 bases at V and 2 bases at J; junction bases unmatched: 5. The CDR3 loop is CASSYRQGATGNTIYF. CDR3 in DNA: TGCGCCAGCAGCTACCGACAGGGGGCAACTGGAAACACCATATATTTT.

J is TRBJ1-2 and V is TRBV25-1; TRBD1 agrees at 7 bases. Per the germline V gene, CDR1 is MGHDK and CDR2 is SYGVNS. Trimming removed 4 bases from V and 6 bases from J; junction bases left unmatched: 14. This CDR3 has 16 amino acids. CDR3 sequence reads: CASSGFRQGGVDGYTF. The CDR3 region has the DNA TGTGCCAGCAGTGGTTTTCGACAGGGAGGGGTAGATGGCTACACCTTC.

The chain has TRBV28 and TRBJ1-1, with D tentatively TRBD1 (6 bases). With 4 bases removed from V and 4 bases from J, the gap between germline ends came to 16 bases. CDR3 length equals 15 residues. From germline, CDR1 is MDHEN and CDR2 SYDVKM. Here the CDR3 reads CASSSRQGLGTEAFF. CDR3 in DNA: TGTGCCAGCAGTTCTCGGCAGGGGCTGGGCACTGAAGCTTTCTTT.